This TCR beta chain is drawn from a study of cytomegalovirus exposure and HLA in healthy donors. Study-wide findings and caveats: The classifier reportedly diagnosed cytomegalovirus status with high sensitivity and specificity.

Worth noting for this clone: No antigen is known for it. The germline gene is not matched at one end of the junction; a read error may be the cause.

Only in-frame clones appear in the TCRdb table, and some are missing; sequencing was by immunoSEQ multiplex PCR. This table has about 84,000 clones, roughly 88% appearing once. The CDR3 totals 12 residues. The germline V gene encodes CDR1 SNHLY and CDR2 FYNNEI. Sequencing used PBMCs. The chain couples TRBV2 to TRBJ2-7; a possible D gene is TRBD2 (5 bases). The receptor comes from a man aged 30 to 39 in good health and CMV-seronegative. CDR3 DNA sequence: TGTGCCAGCAGTGGGGGTGGGCCCGAGGGTATCTTC. Amino acid sequence: CASSGGGPEGIF.